What follows describes a single T cell receptor beta chain. A much larger clone is a single base away; this may be a read error. This sample was taken from a study of T cells in Graves' hyperthyroidism and ophthalmopathy. V lost 7 bases and J 4 bases, leaving 17 bases between the germline ends. The CDR3 runs 13 residues. The germline CDR1 and CDR2 sequences are SQVTM and ANQGSEA. Using RNA transcripts as the source, TCR beta CDR3 regions were amplified. First-round RT-PCR with HTBI primers amplified the TCR CDR3 region. TCRdb passed the multiplex PCR reads through MiXCR, listing each CDR3 protein once. The sample includes 750,000 to 900,000 distinct CDR3 sequences, around 39% of them seen just once.

The genes are TRBV29-1 and TRBJ2-7; D is uncertain. The sample was blood. The TCR originated in a man younger than 35 with Graves' hyperthyroidism. CDR3 in DNA: TGCAGCGGTGGGGTACAAGGCGAGTACGAGCAGTACTTC. Its translation: CSGGVQGEYEQYF.